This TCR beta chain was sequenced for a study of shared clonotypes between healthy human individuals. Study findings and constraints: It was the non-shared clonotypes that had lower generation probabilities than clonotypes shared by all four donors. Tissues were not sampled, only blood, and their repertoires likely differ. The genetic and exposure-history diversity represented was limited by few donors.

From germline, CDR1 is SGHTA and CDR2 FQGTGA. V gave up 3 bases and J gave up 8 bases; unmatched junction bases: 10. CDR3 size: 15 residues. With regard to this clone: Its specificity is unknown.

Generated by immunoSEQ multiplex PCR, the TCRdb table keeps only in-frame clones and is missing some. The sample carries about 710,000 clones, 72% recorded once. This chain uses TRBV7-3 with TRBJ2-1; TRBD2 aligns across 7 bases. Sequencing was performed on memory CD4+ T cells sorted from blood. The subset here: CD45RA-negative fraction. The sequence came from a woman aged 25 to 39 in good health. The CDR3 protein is CASSFGEGLTHEQFF. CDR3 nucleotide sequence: TGTGCCAGCAGCTTCGGGGAGGGACTCACGCATGAGCAGTTCTTC.